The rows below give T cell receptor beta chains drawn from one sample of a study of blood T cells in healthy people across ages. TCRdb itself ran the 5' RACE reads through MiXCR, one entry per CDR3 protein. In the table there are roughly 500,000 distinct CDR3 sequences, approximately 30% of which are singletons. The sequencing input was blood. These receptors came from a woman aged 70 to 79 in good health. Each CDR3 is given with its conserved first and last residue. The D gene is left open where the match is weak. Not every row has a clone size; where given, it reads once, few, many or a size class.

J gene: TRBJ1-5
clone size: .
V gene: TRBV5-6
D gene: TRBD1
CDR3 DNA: TGTGCCAGCAGCTTATGGACAGGGGAAAATCAGCCCCAGCATTTT
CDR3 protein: CASSLWTGENQPQHF

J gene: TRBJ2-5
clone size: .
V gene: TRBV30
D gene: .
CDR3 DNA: TGTGCCTGGAGTGGGACTTTTCAAGAGACCCAGTACTTC
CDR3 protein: CAWSGTFQETQYF

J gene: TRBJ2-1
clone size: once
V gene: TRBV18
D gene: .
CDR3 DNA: TGTGCCAGCTACAGTGTCTCCTACAATGAGCAGTTCTTC
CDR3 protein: CASYSVSYNEQFF

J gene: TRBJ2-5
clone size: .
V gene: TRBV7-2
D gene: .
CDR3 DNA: TGTGCCAGCAGCTTAGACTGGGGCCAAGAGACCCAGTACTTC
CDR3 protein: CASSLDWGQETQYF

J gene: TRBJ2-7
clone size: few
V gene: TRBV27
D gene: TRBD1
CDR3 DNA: TGTGCCAGCAGTCTAAGATATCCGGACAGGGCCCTCTACGAGCAGTACTTC
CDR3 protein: CASSLRYPDRALYEQYF

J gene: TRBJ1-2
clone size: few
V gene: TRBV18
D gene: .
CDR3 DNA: TGTGCCAGCTCACCACAGGGTAGGGCCAACTATGGCTACACCTTC
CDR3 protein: CASSPQGRANYGYTF

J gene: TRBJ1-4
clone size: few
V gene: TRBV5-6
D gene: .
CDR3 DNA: TGTGCCAGCAGCTGGGGGGTTATGTCGGAAAAACTGTTTTTT
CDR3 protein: CASSWGVMSEKLFF

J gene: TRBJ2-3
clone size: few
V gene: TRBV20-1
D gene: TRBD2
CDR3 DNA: TGCAGTGCTAGAGATCAGGGCGGGGGGACAGATACGCAGTATTTT
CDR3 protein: CSARDQGGGTDTQYF

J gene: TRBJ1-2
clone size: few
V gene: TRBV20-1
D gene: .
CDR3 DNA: TGCAGTGCAGAGGAGGAATCTGTTTATGGCTACACCTTC
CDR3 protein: CSAEEESVYGYTF

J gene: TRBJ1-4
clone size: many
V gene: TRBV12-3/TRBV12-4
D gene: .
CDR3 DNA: TGTGCCAGCAGTCCAAATGAAAAACTGTTTTTT
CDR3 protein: CASSPNEKLFF

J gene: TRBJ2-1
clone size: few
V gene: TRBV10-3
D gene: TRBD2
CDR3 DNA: TGTGCCATCAGTGGACTAGCGGTAGACGAGCAGTTCTTC
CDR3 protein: CAISGLAVDEQFF

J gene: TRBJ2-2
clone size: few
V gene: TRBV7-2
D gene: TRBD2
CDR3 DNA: TGTGCCAGCAGGTTGGCGGGGGCGAACACCGGGGAGCTGTTTTTT
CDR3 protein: CASRLAGANTGELFF

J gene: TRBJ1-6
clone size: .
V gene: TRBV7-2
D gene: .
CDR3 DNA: TGTGCCAGCAGCTTGGGACACGGGAATTCACCCCTCCACTTT
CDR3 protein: CASSLGHGNSPLHF

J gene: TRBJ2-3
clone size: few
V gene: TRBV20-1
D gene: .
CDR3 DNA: TGCAGTGCTAGTAGGGGGGCCGAAACAGATACGCAGTATTTT
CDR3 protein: CSASRGAETDTQYF

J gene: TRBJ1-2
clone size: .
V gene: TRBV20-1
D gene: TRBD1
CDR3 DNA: TGCAGTGCTACGAATGCCGGGACAGGGAGTGGCTACACCTTC
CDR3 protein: CSATNAGTGSGYTF

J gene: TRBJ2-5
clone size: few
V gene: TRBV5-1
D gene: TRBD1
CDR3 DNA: TGCGCCAGCAGTTTTCTAACAGGGGCCTCCCAAGAGACCCAGTACTTC
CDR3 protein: CASSFLTGASQETQYF